This is a list of T cell receptor beta chains from one sample in a study of blood T cell repertoires in COVID-19. Profiling relied on immunoSEQ multiplex PCR, and the TCRdb table lists in-frame clones only, not all of them. The sample shows approximately 250,000 clones, 80% to 90% of them seen only once. The sample taken for sequencing was peripheral blood. Receptors were obtained from a man aged 50-60 years with acute or convalescent COVID-19. Both conserved end residues are part of each CDR3. Fields, in order: clone size, J gene, V gene, D gene, CDR3 DNA, CDR3 protein. A D gene is named only where the DNA matches it firmly. Clone size appears in some rows only: once, few, many, or a class for an expanded clone.

abundance: .
j_gene: TRBJ2-3
v_gene: TRBV19
d_gene: TRBD2
CDR3nt: TGTGCCAGTAGCCTGGGACTAGCGGTGGTAGATACGCAGTATTTT
CDR3aa: CASSLGLAVVDTQYF

abundance: .
j_gene: TRBJ2-5
v_gene: TRBV15
d_gene: TRBD2
CDR3nt: TGTGCCACCAGCAGAGATCTTACTAGCGGGGAGCAAGAGACCCAGTACTTC
CDR3aa: CATSRDLTSGEQETQYF

abundance: .
j_gene: TRBJ2-3
v_gene: TRBV29-1
d_gene: TRBD2
CDR3nt: TGCAGCACAATAGCGGGGGGCACAGATACGCAGTATTTT
CDR3aa: CSTIAGGTDTQYF

abundance: .
j_gene: TRBJ2-2
v_gene: TRBV9
d_gene: .
CDR3nt: TGTGCCAGCAGCCTCGGCACCGGGGAGCTGTTTTTT
CDR3aa: CASSLGTGELFF

abundance: once
j_gene: TRBJ2-7
v_gene: TRBV6-5
d_gene: TRBD1
CDR3nt: TGTGCCAGCAGAAGGACAGGGCACTCCTACGAGCAGTACTTC
CDR3aa: CASRRTGHSYEQYF

abundance: once
j_gene: TRBJ1-3
v_gene: TRBV5-1
d_gene: .
CDR3nt: TGCGCCAGCAGCTTGGAGGCCGGGTTTGGAAACACCATATATTTT
CDR3aa: CASSLEAGFGNTIYF

abundance: .
j_gene: TRBJ2-2
v_gene: TRBV24-1
d_gene: .
CDR3nt: TGTGCCACCGGTGAGAGGAGTACCGGGGAGCTGTTTTTT
CDR3aa: CATGERSTGELFF

abundance: .
j_gene: TRBJ2-5
v_gene: TRBV7-2
d_gene: .
CDR3nt: TGTGCCAGCAGCTCCCTCAGGGGCCAGTACTTC
CDR3aa: CASSSLRGQYF

abundance: .
j_gene: TRBJ1-2
v_gene: TRBV5-5
d_gene: .
CDR3nt: TGTGCCAGCAGCTTGGGGACCCCGGGAGGGCCTGGTAACTATGGCTACACCTTC
CDR3aa: CASSLGTPGGPGNYGYTF

abundance: once
j_gene: TRBJ2-1
v_gene: TRBV10-1
d_gene: TRBD2
CDR3nt: TGCGCCAGCAGCCCGGGATCGGGACTAGCGGGCATTGAGCAGTTCTTC
CDR3aa: CASSPGSGLAGIEQFF

abundance: .
j_gene: TRBJ1-2
v_gene: TRBV4-1
d_gene: .
CDR3nt: TGCGCCAGCAGCCAAGAGGAGGGCCCCCTCTATGGCTACACCTTC
CDR3aa: CASSQEEGPLYGYTF

abundance: .
j_gene: TRBJ1-2
v_gene: TRBV5-1
d_gene: .
CDR3nt: TGCGCCAGCAGCTTGCTTCCGGGGTCGGACTATGGCTACACCTTC
CDR3aa: CASSLLPGSDYGYTF

abundance: .
j_gene: TRBJ1-4
v_gene: TRBV15
d_gene: .
CDR3nt: TGTGCCACCAGCAGATCCACGAGGTCAACTAATGAAAAACTGTTTTTT
CDR3aa: CATSRSTRSTNEKLFF

abundance: .
j_gene: TRBJ2-7
v_gene: TRBV18
d_gene: TRBD2
CDR3nt: TGTGCCAGCTCACTCTTACTACTAGCGGGAGGGGACGAGCAGTACTTC
CDR3aa: CASSLLLLAGGDEQYF

abundance: .
j_gene: TRBJ1-1
v_gene: TRBV5-1
d_gene: TRBD1
CDR3nt: TGCGCCAGCAGCTTGGTAGGACAGGGGAATGCTGAAGCTTTCTTT
CDR3aa: CASSLVGQGNAEAFF

abundance: .
j_gene: TRBJ2-5
v_gene: TRBV19
d_gene: .
CDR3nt: TGTGCCAGTAGTATGCTGGGGGCGCTGGGCGGGGGAGGGACCCAGTACTTC
CDR3aa: CASSMLGALGGGGTQYF

abundance: .
j_gene: TRBJ1-2
v_gene: TRBV27
d_gene: TRBD1
CDR3nt: TGTGCCACCGGGACAGTCCTTAACTATGGCTACACCTTC
CDR3aa: CATGTVLNYGYTF